Presented here are 14 T cell receptor beta chains from one specimen sequenced in a study of neurological immune-mediated disorders. TCRdb recomputed calls from the 5' RACE reads with MiXCR, one row per CDR3 protein. The table lists under 45,000 distinct CDR3 sequences, 2% to 2.5% of them singletons. The sequenced sample consisted of PBMCs. The receptors here all came from a man aged 45-65 years with multiple sclerosis.

This clonotype showed up many times. The chain has TRBV20-1 and TRBJ1-1; 7 positions agree with TRBD1. V dropped 5 bases and J dropped 3; count of bases not matched to a gene: 6. Germline values: CDR1 DFQATT, CDR2 SNEGSKA (reference sequence). The CDR3 extends over 13 amino acids. CDR3 DNA: TGCAGTGCTCAACGGACAGGCCACACTGAAGCTTTCTTT. The encoded protein is CSAQRTGHTEAFF.

The table lists this clonotype with many counts. The V call is TRBV2, the J call TRBJ1-2; D ambiguous. CDR3 length: 11 amino acids. V gave up 6 bases and J gave up 5 bases, with 7 bases separating them. Germline CDR1 and CDR2: SNHLY and FYNNEI. The DNA for the CDR3 is TGTGCCAGCAGCCCCTTATATGGCTACACCTTC. It encodes CASSPLYGYTF. Combining the CDR3 with reference TRBV2 and TRBJ1-2 gives the whole variable domain EPEVTQTPSHQVTQMGQEVILRCVPISNHLYFYWYRQILGQKVEFLVSFYNNEISEKSEIFDDQFSVERPDGSNFTLKIRSTKLEDSAMYFCASSPLYGYTFGSGTRLTVV.

This clonotype was observed at least ten times. The J gene is TRBJ2-7, the V gene TRBV6-2 or TRBV6-3, with D possibly called TRBD1 or TRBD2 (5 bases each). Germline V gene data show CDR1 as MNHEY and CDR2 as SVGEGT. Trimming removed 1 base from V and 2 bases from J, with 9 bases in between. The CDR3 has 14 amino acids. The CDR3 here is CASSYWGFPYEQYF. The CDR3 region has the DNA TGTGCCAGCAGTTACTGGGGGTTTCCCTACGAGCAGTACTTC.

The table lists this clonotype with many counts. The V call is TRBV24-1, the J call TRBJ2-5; 11 nucleotides line up with TRBD2. V shed 7 bases, J shed 3 bases, and the junction held 3 bases outside the gene matches. CDR1 is KGHDR and CDR2 is SFDVKD in the germline V gene. The CDR3 sequence is 14 residues long. The CDR3 nucleotides are TGTGCCACCAGAGAGACTAGCGGGAAAGAGACCCAGTACTTC. As protein: CATRETSGKETQYF.

This clonotype was counted many times. The gene calls are TRBV20-1 and TRBJ1-5; maybe TRBD1 (5 bases). This CDR3 spans 13 amino acids. Looked up from germline, CDR1 is DFQATT and CDR2 is SNEGSKA (reference sequence). The ends were cut back, 3 bases at V and 5 bases at J, with 11 bases in the middle. The CDR3 loop reads CSASGRADQPQHF. CDR3 sequence (DNA): TGCAGTGCTAGCGGCAGGGCTGATCAGCCCCAGCATTTT.

The table lists this clonotype with many counts. The rearrangement uses TRBV20-1 and TRBJ1-1; 8 bases match TRBD1. Germline loops: CDR1 DFQATT, CDR2 SNEGSKA (reference sequence). This CDR3 region has 11 residues. V lost 7 bases, J lost 6 bases, and 4 bases stayed unmatched. The CDR3: CSGSGGSEAFF. Written as DNA, the CDR3 is TGCAGTGGATCAGGGGGCTCTGAAGCTTTCTTT.

This clonotype was observed a few times. A read error may be the cause here, since a much bigger clone is one base away. The genes are TRBV18 and TRBJ2-6, with D possibly matching TRBD2 (6 bases). CDR3 length: 15 amino acids. CDR1 is KGHSH and CDR2 is LQKENI in the germline V gene. The CDR3 sequence is CASSPGGTGAKVLTF. The DNA of the CDR3 is TGTGCCAGCTCACCAGGGGGGACTGGGGCCAAAGTCCTGACTTTC.

This clonotype was recorded at least ten times. The chain uses TRBV12-3 or TRBV12-4 and TRBJ2-6; the match to TRBD2 covers 7 bases. The CDR3 extends over 16 amino acids. The V and J ends lost 3 bases and 1 base, in that order; junction bases with no gene match: 3. In nucleotides, the CDR3 is TGTGCCAGCAGTTTGGGACTAAGGTCTGGGGCCAACGTCCTGACTTTC. Its protein is CASSLGLRSGANVLTF.

The sample holds many counts of this clonotype. The genes are TRBV12-3 or TRBV12-4 and TRBJ1-5; maybe TRBD1 (5 bases). Deletions cut 0 bases from V and 6 bases from J, with 9 bases between. This CDR3 is 14 amino acids long. The CDR3: CASSLARVGQPQHF. CDR3 sequence (DNA): TGTGCCAGCAGTTTAGCCAGGGTAGGTCAGCCCCAGCATTTT.

At least ten counts were recorded for this clonotype. The V call is TRBV20-1, the J call TRBJ2-2, with TRBD1 as a possible D gene (5 bases). V was trimmed by 2 bases and J by 9 bases, leaving 13 bases between them. The CDR3 extends over 13 amino acids. CDR1 DFQATT and CDR2 SNEGSKA come from the germline V gene (reference sequence). CDR3 bases: TGCAGTGCTAGAAAGCAGGGCCACTGGGAGCTGTTTTTT. Amino acids: CSARKQGHWELFF.

This clonotype showed up many times. The chain employs TRBV29-1 and TRBJ2-5; 7 positions match TRBD1. This CDR3 has 12 residues. The V gene end was trimmed by 5 bases and the J gene end by 1 base; junction bases not matched to a gene: 1. The germline CDR1 and CDR2 sequences are SQVTM and ANQGSEA. In nucleotides, the CDR3 is TGCAGCGTTCGGGACAGCCAAGAGACCCAGTACTTC. It codes for CSVRDSQETQYF. Based on the CDR3 plus reference TRBV29-1 and TRBJ2-5, the full variable domain is SAVISQKPSRDICQRGTSLTIQCQVDSQVTMMFWYRQQPGQSLTLIATANQGSEATYESGFVIDKFPISRPNLTFSTLTVSNMSPEDSSIYLCSVRDSQETQYFGPGTRLLVL.

This clonotype was found many times. The rearrangement uses TRBV5-1 and TRBJ2-3; D is unclear. Trimming removed 1 base from V and 6 bases from J, with 12 bases in between. The CDR3 totals 14 residues. CDR1 and CDR2 from the germline V gene are SGHRS and YFSETQ. CDR3 DNA sequence: TGCGCCAGCAGCTTGTCGCCTTCGCTCGATACGCAGTATTTT. It yields the protein CASSLSPSLDTQYF.

This clonotype was seen at least ten times. This rearrangement joins TRBV20-1 to TRBJ2-3, with D possibly being TRBD1 (7 bases). The CDR3 runs 13 residues. Germline assignment: CDR1 DFQATT and CDR2 SNEGSKA (reference sequence). Deletions cut 6 bases from V and 4 bases from J, with 14 bases between. CDR3 residues: CSAGGQPPDTQYF. DNA for the CDR3: TGCAGTGCCGGGGGACAGCCACCAGATACGCAGTATTTT.

This clonotype was counted at least ten times. The chain combines TRBV7-2 with TRBJ2-1; D possibly uses TRBD1 or TRBD2 (6 bases each). V was trimmed by 3 bases and J by 4 bases, leaving 16 bases between them. CDR3 length: 16 residues. CDR1 and CDR2 (germline): SGHTA, FQGNSA. This CDR3 is CASSFVGGRVYNEQFF. The CDR3 DNA follows: TGTGCCAGCAGCTTTGTCGGGGGCCGAGTTTACAATGAGCAGTTCTTC.